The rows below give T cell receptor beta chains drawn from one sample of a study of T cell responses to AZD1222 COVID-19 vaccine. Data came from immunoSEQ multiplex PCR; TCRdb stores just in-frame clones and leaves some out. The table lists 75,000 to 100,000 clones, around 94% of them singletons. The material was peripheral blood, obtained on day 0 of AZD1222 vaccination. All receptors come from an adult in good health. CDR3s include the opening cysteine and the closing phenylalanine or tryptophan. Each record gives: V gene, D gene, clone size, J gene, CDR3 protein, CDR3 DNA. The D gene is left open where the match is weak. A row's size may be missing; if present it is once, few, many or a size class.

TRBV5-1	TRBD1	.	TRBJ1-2	CASSPRDSLYRYTF	TGCGCCAGCAGCCCCCGGGACAGCCTTTATCGCTACACCTTC
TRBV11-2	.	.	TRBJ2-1	CASSRQGRDEQFF	TGTGCCAGCAGCAGACAGGGGAGGGATGAGCAGTTCTTC
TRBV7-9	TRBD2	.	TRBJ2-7	CASSSSGLAGGNEQYF	TGTGCCAGCAGCTCTTCGGGACTAGCGGGAGGAAACGAGCAGTACTTC
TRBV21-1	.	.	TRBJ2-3	CASSVRSGEPADTQYF	TGTGCCAGCAGCGTCCGCTCGGGAGAGCCCGCAGATACGCAGTATTTT
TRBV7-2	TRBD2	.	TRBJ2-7	CASSAGVSPLGPTVQYF	TGTGCCAGCTCAGCGGGAGTATCACCCCTGGGTCCTACGGTGCAGTACTTC
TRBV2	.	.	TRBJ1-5	CASSVQGGQPQHF	TGTGCCAGCAGTGTGCAGGGAGGACAGCCCCAGCATTTT
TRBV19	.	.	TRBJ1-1	CASSIRGTGTEAFF	TGTGCCAGTAGTATAAGGGGCACGGGAACTGAAGCTTTCTTT
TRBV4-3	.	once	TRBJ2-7	CASSQGTEGDGSYEQYF	TGCGCCAGCAGCCAAGGCACAGAGGGGGACGGAAGCTACGAGCAGTACTTC
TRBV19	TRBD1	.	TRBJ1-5	CASRNPTGGIEPQHF	TGTGCCAGTAGAAACCCCACAGGGGGGATAGAGCCCCAGCATTTT
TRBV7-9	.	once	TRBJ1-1	CASSLAGGNTEAFF	TGTGCCAGCAGCCTAGCGGGGGGGAACACTGAAGCTTTCTTT
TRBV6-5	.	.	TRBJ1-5	CASSPTPGQPQHF	TGTGCCAGCAGTCCGACCCCAGGTCAGCCCCAGCATTTT
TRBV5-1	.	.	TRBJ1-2	CASSPVVSRGYGYTF	TGCGCCAGCAGCCCGGTTGTCTCTAGGGGCTATGGCTACACCTTC
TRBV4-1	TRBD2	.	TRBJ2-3	CASSPAGTSLTDTQYF	TGCGCCAGCAGCCCAGCCGGGACTAGCTTAACAGATACGCAGTATTTT
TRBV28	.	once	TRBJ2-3	CASTDRGDTQYF	TGTGCCAGCACCGATAGGGGGGATACGCAGTATTTT
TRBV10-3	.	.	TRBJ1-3	CAISESIGGLSGNTIYF	TGTGCCATCAGTGAGTCTATAGGGGGTCTCTCTGGAAACACCATATATTTT
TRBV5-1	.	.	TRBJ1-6	CASSLGVPGGVNSPLHF	TGCGCCAGCAGCTTGGGGGTTCCGGGCGGAGTAAATTCACCCCTCCACTTT
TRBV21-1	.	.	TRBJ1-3	CASSNRGWVAGNTIYF	TGTGCCAGCAGCAACCGAGGGTGGGTAGCTGGAAACACCATATATTTT
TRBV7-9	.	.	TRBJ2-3	CASSFQGTDTQYF	TGTGCCAGCAGCTTCCAGGGCACAGATACGCAGTATTTT
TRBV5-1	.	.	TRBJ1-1	CASSLGGEVEAFF	TGCGCCAGCAGCTTGGGAGGGGAGGTTGAAGCTTTCTTT
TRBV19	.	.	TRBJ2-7	CASSGERIAYEQYF	TGTGCCAGTAGTGGGGAGCGGATCGCCTACGAGCAGTACTTC
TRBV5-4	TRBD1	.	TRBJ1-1	CASTNRGSRDTEAFF	TGTGCCAGCACCAACAGGGGGTCTAGGGACACTGAAGCTTTCTTT
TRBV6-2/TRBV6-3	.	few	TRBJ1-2	CASSPIGAFTNYGYTF	TGTGCCAGCAGTCCAATAGGAGCGTTCACTAACTATGGCTACACCTTC
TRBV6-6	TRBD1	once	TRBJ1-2	CASSGTGVNYGYTF	TGTGCCAGCAGTGGGACAGGGGTCAACTATGGCTACACCTTC
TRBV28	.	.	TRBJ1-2	CASSLWGYQRGDGYTF	TGTGCCAGCAGTTTATGGGGTTATCAACGAGGGGATGGCTACACCTTC
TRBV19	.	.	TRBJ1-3	CAADGGGVGNTIYF	TGTGCCGCCGACGGCGGCGGAGTGGGAAACACCATATATTTT
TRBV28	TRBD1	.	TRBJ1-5	CATRDRVGNQPQHF	TGTGCCACTCGGGACAGGGTCGGCAATCAGCCCCAGCATTTT
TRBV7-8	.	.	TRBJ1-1	CASSSAIGDLRAFF	TGTGCCAGCAGCTCAGCAATAGGGGACCTGAGAGCTTTCTTT
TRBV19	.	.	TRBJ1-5	CASSRGQGSNQPQHF	TGTGCCAGTAGTAGGGGGCAGGGAAGCAATCAGCCCCAGCATTTT
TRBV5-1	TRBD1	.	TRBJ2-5	CASSLGTGPQETQYF	TGCGCCAGCAGCTTGGGGACAGGCCCCCAAGAGACCCAGTACTTC
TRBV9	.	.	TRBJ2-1	CASSVESGPSYNEQFF	TGTGCCAGCAGCGTAGAAAGCGGGCCCTCCTACAATGAGCAGTTCTTC
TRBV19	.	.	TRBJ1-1	CASSISGTRELATEAFF	TGTGCCAGTAGTATATCTGGGACAAGGGAGTTGGCCACTGAAGCTTTCTTT
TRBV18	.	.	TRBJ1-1	CASSPGRPNTEAFF	TGTGCCAGCTCACCCGGACGGCCGAACACTGAAGCTTTCTTT
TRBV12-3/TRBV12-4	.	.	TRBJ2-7	CASSLLDNYEQYF	TGTGCCAGCAGTTTATTGGACAACTACGAGCAGTACTTC
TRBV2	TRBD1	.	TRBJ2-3	CAGRETGVTDTQYF	TGTGCCGGCAGAGAGACAGGGGTCACAGATACGCAGTATTTT
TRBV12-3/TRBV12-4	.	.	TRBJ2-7	CASSPAYEQYF	TGTGCCAGCAGCCCAGCTTACGAGCAGTACTTC
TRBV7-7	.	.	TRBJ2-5	CASSLHLSRAGETQYF	TGTGCTAGCAGCCTACACCTTAGCCGGGCTGGGGAGACCCAGTACTTC
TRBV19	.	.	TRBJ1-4	CASRPGRYNEKLFF	TGTGCCAGTAGACCGGGACGGTATAATGAAAAACTGTTTTTT
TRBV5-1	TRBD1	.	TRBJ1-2	CASSLRQGSGYTF	TGCGCCAGCAGCTTAAGACAGGGAAGTGGCTACACCTTC
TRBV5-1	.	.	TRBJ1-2	CASSLAGAPNYGYTF	TGCGCCAGCAGCTTGGCGGGGGCCCCTAACTATGGCTACACCTTC
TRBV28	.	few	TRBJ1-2	CASSPRDYGYTF	TGTGCCAGCAGTCCCAGGGACTATGGCTACACCTTC
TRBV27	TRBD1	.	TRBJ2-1	CASSPDRGFYNEQFF	TGTGCCAGCAGTCCGGACAGGGGCTTCTACAATGAGCAGTTCTTC
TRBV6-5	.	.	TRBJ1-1	CASSLLRQANTEAFF	TGTGCCAGCAGCCTCCTTCGTCAGGCGAACACTGAAGCTTTCTTT
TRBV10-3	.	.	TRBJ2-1	CAISEGGVEQFF	TGTGCCATCAGTGAGGGAGGGGTCGAGCAGTTCTTC
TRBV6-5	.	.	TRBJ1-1	CASRALRGYTEAFF	TGTGCCAGCAGAGCTCTCAGGGGATACACTGAAGCTTTCTTT
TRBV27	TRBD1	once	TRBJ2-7	CASSYRGPYEQYF	TGTGCCAGCAGTTACAGGGGTCCCTACGAGCAGTACTTC
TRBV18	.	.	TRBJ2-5	CASSRPQETQYF	TGTGCCAGCTCACGACCACAAGAGACCCAGTACTTC
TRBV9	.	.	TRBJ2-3	CASGGPWSTTDTQYF	TGTGCCAGCGGGGGCCCTTGGTCGACCACAGATACGCAGTATTTT
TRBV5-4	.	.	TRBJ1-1	CASSLNSREAFF	TGTGCCAGCAGCTTGAATAGCAGGGAAGCTTTCTTT
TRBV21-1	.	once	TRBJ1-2	CASSKEGRQVGTSNYGYTF	TGTGCCAGCAGCAAAGAAGGGCGGCAGGTCGGGACATCTAACTATGGCTACACCTTC
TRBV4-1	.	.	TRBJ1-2	CASSLGEGANYGYTF	TGCGCCAGCAGCCTGGGGGAAGGTGCTAACTATGGCTACACCTTC
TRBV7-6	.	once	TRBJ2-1	CASYASAIGVGEQFF	TGTGCCAGCTACGCCTCCGCCATCGGGGTAGGCGAGCAGTTCTTC
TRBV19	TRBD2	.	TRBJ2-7	CASRARASGRANTYEQYF	TGTGCCAGTAGGGCCAGGGCTAGCGGGAGGGCCAACACCTACGAGCAGTACTTC
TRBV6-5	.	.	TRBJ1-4	CASNTGSGKLFF	TGTGCCAGCAACACGGGGTCCGGGAAACTGTTTTTT